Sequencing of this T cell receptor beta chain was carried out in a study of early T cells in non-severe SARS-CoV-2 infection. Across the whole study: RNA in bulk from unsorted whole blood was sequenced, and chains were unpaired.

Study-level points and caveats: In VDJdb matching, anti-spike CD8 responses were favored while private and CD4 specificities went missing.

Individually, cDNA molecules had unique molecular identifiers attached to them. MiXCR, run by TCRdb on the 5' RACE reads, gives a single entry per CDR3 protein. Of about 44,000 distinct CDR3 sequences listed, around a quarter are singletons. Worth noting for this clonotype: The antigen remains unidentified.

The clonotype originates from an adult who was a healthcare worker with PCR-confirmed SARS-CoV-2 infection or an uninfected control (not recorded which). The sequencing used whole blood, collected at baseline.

CDR3 bases: TGCAGTGCTAGAGACTTCCTCCAAGAGGGTGGCTACACCTTC. The encoded protein is CSARDFLQEGGYTF. J is TRBJ1-2 and V is TRBV20-1; D ambiguous. Trimming cost V 0 bases and J 7 bases, with 15 bases left between them. The CDR3 is 14 residues long. CDR1 is DFQATT, CDR2 SNEGSKA, per germline (reference sequence).